This T cell receptor beta chain appears in the sequencing data of a study of blood T cell repertoires in COVID-19. Whole-study context: The origin of the acute and convalescent COVID-19 samples was the United States, Italy and Spain. PBMCs, B-cell-depleted T cells, or T cells were the source of the cDNA or gDNA that made up the material.

Germline assignment: CDR1 MGHDK and CDR2 SYGVNS. Unmatched junction bases numbered 7, after V lost 4 bases and J lost 2 bases. The CDR3 is made up of 15 amino acids. TCRdb's copy holds only in-frame clones and misses some; the assay was immunoSEQ multiplex PCR. The repertoire has 200,000 to 250,000 clones, approximately 90% of them found once; the top ten carry 1.5% to 2%. The TCR comes from a man between 65 and 85 years old with acute or convalescent COVID-19. The gene calls are TRBV25-1 and TRBJ2-5; 7 nucleotides line up with TRBD1. The sequencing input was peripheral blood. The CDR3 here is CASSVRQGVQETQYF. CDR3 in DNA: TGTGCCAGCAGTGTCCGCCAGGGGGTACAAGAGACCCAGTACTTC.